The rows below give T cell receptor beta chains drawn from one sample of a study of shared clonotypes between healthy human individuals. The data were produced by immunoSEQ multiplex PCR, yet TCRdb's version contains in-frame clones alone and is incomplete. Found here are roughly 2.2 million clones, approximately 90% of them singletons; the top ten hold roughly 0.34%. The sample comprised naive CD4+ T cells from PBMCs. Every receptor here comes from a man aged 18 to 35 in good health. Some clones in this sample may be carry-over from other donors' samples. The CDR3 runs from the conserved cysteine through the conserved F or W. Each record gives: V gene, D gene, clone size, J gene, CDR3 protein, CDR3 DNA. A D gene is named only where the DNA matches it firmly. For some rows the clone size is stated as once, few or many, or as a class when expanded; others skip it.

v_call: TRBV6-6; d_call: TRBD2; clone_size: .; j_call: TRBJ2-7; cdr3_aa: CASSSRTSGSSYEQYF; cdr3_nt: TGTGCCAGCAGTTCCCGGACTAGCGGGAGCTCCTACGAGCAGTACTTC
v_call: TRBV4-2; d_call: TRBD1; clone_size: .; j_call: TRBJ2-1; cdr3_aa: CASSQDPGQGDNEQFF; cdr3_nt: TGTGCCAGCAGCCAAGATCCGGGACAGGGGGACAATGAGCAGTTCTTC
v_call: TRBV11-2; d_call: TRBD1; clone_size: .; j_call: TRBJ2-7; cdr3_aa: CASSSSSGTGGYEQYF; cdr3_nt: TGTGCCAGCAGCTCGTCTTCCGGGACAGGGGGATACGAGCAGTACTTC
v_call: TRBV28; d_call: .; clone_size: .; j_call: TRBJ1-2; cdr3_aa: CASSSGPAYGYTF; cdr3_nt: TGTGCCAGCAGTTCGGGACCGGCCTATGGCTACACCTTC
v_call: TRBV7-3; d_call: .; clone_size: .; j_call: TRBJ2-2; cdr3_aa: CASSLSRGGTGELFF; cdr3_nt: TGTGCCAGCAGCTTATCGAGGGGCGGAACCGGGGAGCTGTTTTTT
v_call: TRBV19; d_call: .; clone_size: .; j_call: TRBJ1-1; cdr3_aa: CASIGIGQSRLAAFF; cdr3_nt: TGTGCCAGTATTGGCATTGGACAGTCCCGTTTAGCTGCTTTCTTT
v_call: TRBV12-5; d_call: TRBD2; clone_size: .; j_call: TRBJ2-1; cdr3_aa: CASGLGLAGGEQFF; cdr3_nt: TGTGCTAGTGGTTTAGGCCTAGCGGGAGGCGAGCAGTTCTTC
v_call: TRBV11-2; d_call: .; clone_size: once; j_call: TRBJ2-2; cdr3_aa: CASSFSEAGELFF; cdr3_nt: TGTGCCAGCAGCTTTAGCGAGGCCGGGGAGCTGTTTTTT
v_call: TRBV14; d_call: .; clone_size: .; j_call: TRBJ1-3; cdr3_aa: CASSLWGSGNTIYF; cdr3_nt: TGTGCCAGCAGCCTATGGGGATCTGGAAACACCATATATTTT
v_call: TRBV19; d_call: TRBD1; clone_size: .; j_call: TRBJ1-2; cdr3_aa: CASSGTGENYGYTF; cdr3_nt: TGTGCCAGTAGTGGGACAGGGGAGAACTATGGCTACACCTTC
v_call: TRBV28; d_call: .; clone_size: .; j_call: TRBJ2-7; cdr3_aa: CASSLTVTYEQYF; cdr3_nt: TGTGCCAGCAGTCTCACAGTCACCTACGAGCAGTACTTC
v_call: TRBV5-1; d_call: .; clone_size: .; j_call: TRBJ2-7; cdr3_aa: CASSLVRGYEQYF; cdr3_nt: TGCGCCAGCAGCTTGGTCCGGGGCTACGAGCAGTACTTC
v_call: TRBV10-3; d_call: .; clone_size: .; j_call: TRBJ1-5; cdr3_aa: CAISELGLGPQHF; cdr3_nt: TGTGCCATCAGTGAGTTGGGTCTTGGGCCCCAGCATTTT
v_call: TRBV6-1; d_call: .; clone_size: .; j_call: TRBJ1-3; cdr3_aa: CASSEVEGLSGNTIYF; cdr3_nt: TGTGCCAGCAGTGAAGTTGAGGGACTCTCTGGAAACACCATATATTTT
v_call: TRBV7-2; d_call: .; clone_size: .; j_call: TRBJ1-4; cdr3_aa: CASTTRTKEEKLFF; cdr3_nt: TGTGCCAGCACTACTAGGACGAAGGAGGAAAAACTGTTTTTT
v_call: TRBV4-2; d_call: .; clone_size: .; j_call: TRBJ2-2; cdr3_aa: CASSQLLLTPAGELFF; cdr3_nt: TGTGCCAGCAGCCAGTTGCTTCTGACGCCGGCCGGGGAGCTGTTTTTT
v_call: TRBV5-4; d_call: TRBD2; clone_size: .; j_call: TRBJ2-7; cdr3_aa: CASSSGGFLDYEQYF; cdr3_nt: TGTGCCAGCAGCTCGGGGGGATTTCTAGACTACGAGCAGTACTTC
v_call: TRBV10-2; d_call: .; clone_size: .; j_call: TRBJ1-1; cdr3_aa: CASSAGVVNTEAFF; cdr3_nt: TGCGCCAGCAGTGCGGGGGTGGTGAACACTGAAGCTTTCTTT
v_call: TRBV6-5; d_call: TRBD1; clone_size: .; j_call: TRBJ2-7; cdr3_aa: CASSRRDRAHEQYF; cdr3_nt: TGTGCCAGCAGCCGCCGGGACAGGGCCCACGAGCAGTACTTC
v_call: TRBV5-1; d_call: .; clone_size: .; j_call: TRBJ2-5; cdr3_aa: CASSLGEYQETQYF; cdr3_nt: TGCGCCAGCAGCTTGGGGGAGTACCAAGAGACCCAGTACTTC
v_call: TRBV2; d_call: .; clone_size: .; j_call: TRBJ2-5; cdr3_aa: CASSRDGEETQYF; cdr3_nt: TGTGCCAGCAGCAGGGACGGCGAAGAGACCCAGTACTTC
v_call: TRBV19; d_call: .; clone_size: .; j_call: TRBJ2-7; cdr3_aa: CASSRQKGLAYEQYF; cdr3_nt: TGTGCCAGTAGTAGGCAAAAAGGACTCGCCTACGAGCAGTACTTC
v_call: TRBV11-3; d_call: TRBD1; clone_size: .; j_call: TRBJ2-3; cdr3_aa: CASSLEGPGQGAIDTQYF; cdr3_nt: TGTGCCAGCAGCTTAGAAGGACCGGGACAGGGGGCGATAGATACGCAGTATTTT
v_call: TRBV15; d_call: TRBD2; clone_size: .; j_call: TRBJ2-7; cdr3_aa: CATSPSSSGAYEQYF; cdr3_nt: TGTGCCACCAGCCCTTCCTCAAGCGGGGCCTACGAGCAGTACTTC
v_call: TRBV7-3; d_call: TRBD1; clone_size: .; j_call: TRBJ2-4; cdr3_aa: CASIRGIAKNIQYF; cdr3_nt: TGTGCCAGCATCAGGGGGATAGCCAAAAACATTCAGTACTTC
v_call: TRBV7-3; d_call: TRBD1; clone_size: .; j_call: TRBJ2-5; cdr3_aa: CASSVGGQGKETQYF; cdr3_nt: TGTGCCAGCAGCGTAGGGGGACAGGGGAAAGAGACCCAGTACTTC
v_call: TRBV10-3; d_call: TRBD1; clone_size: .; j_call: TRBJ2-5; cdr3_aa: CAISLTGGEETQYF; cdr3_nt: TGTGCCATCAGCCTGACAGGGGGGGAAGAGACCCAGTACTTC
v_call: TRBV9; d_call: .; clone_size: few; j_call: TRBJ2-5; cdr3_aa: CASSVGREETQYF; cdr3_nt: TGTGCCAGCAGCGTAGGCAGGGAAGAGACCCAGTACTTC
v_call: TRBV30; d_call: .; clone_size: .; j_call: TRBJ1-5; cdr3_aa: CAWSVGEWGNQPQHF; cdr3_nt: TGTGCCTGGAGTGTAGGGGAATGGGGTAACCAGCCCCAGCATTTT
v_call: TRBV25-1; d_call: .; clone_size: .; j_call: TRBJ1-6; cdr3_aa: CASSPAGRNSPLHF; cdr3_nt: TGTGCCAGCAGCCCGGCAGGACGGAATTCACCCCTCCACTTT
v_call: TRBV6-5; d_call: .; clone_size: .; j_call: TRBJ1-4; cdr3_aa: CASSMRGAVYEKLFF; cdr3_nt: TGTGCCAGCAGCATGAGGGGGGCGGTATATGAAAAACTGTTTTTT
v_call: TRBV19; d_call: .; clone_size: .; j_call: TRBJ1-5; cdr3_aa: CASSMVNGANQPQHF; cdr3_nt: TGTGCCAGTAGTATGGTCAATGGGGCCAATCAGCCCCAGCATTTT
v_call: TRBV19; d_call: TRBD1; clone_size: .; j_call: TRBJ1-1; cdr3_aa: CASSIAGTGERNTEAFF; cdr3_nt: TGTGCCAGTAGTATAGCCGGGACAGGGGAAAGGAACACTGAAGCTTTCTTT
v_call: TRBV6-5; d_call: TRBD1; clone_size: .; j_call: TRBJ2-6; cdr3_aa: CASRPTGAGANVLTF; cdr3_nt: TGTGCCAGCCGACCCACAGGGGCTGGGGCCAACGTCCTGACTTTC
v_call: TRBV29-1; d_call: .; clone_size: once; j_call: TRBJ2-3; cdr3_aa: CSVEETASTDTQYF; cdr3_nt: TGCAGCGTTGAAGAGACAGCAAGCACAGATACGCAGTATTTT
v_call: TRBV7-3; d_call: .; clone_size: .; j_call: TRBJ2-7; cdr3_aa: CASSLMAAPGAYEQYF; cdr3_nt: TGTGCCAGCAGCTTAATGGCAGCCCCTGGGGCCTACGAGCAGTACTTC
v_call: TRBV2; d_call: .; clone_size: .; j_call: TRBJ2-7; cdr3_aa: CASDSSYEQYF; cdr3_nt: TGTGCCAGCGACTCGTCCTACGAGCAGTACTTC
v_call: TRBV18; d_call: .; clone_size: once; j_call: TRBJ1-5; cdr3_aa: CASSPDGNQPQHF; cdr3_nt: TGTGCCAGCTCACCCGATGGCAATCAGCCCCAGCATTTT
v_call: TRBV9; d_call: .; clone_size: .; j_call: TRBJ2-3; cdr3_aa: CASSASTRRADTQYF; cdr3_nt: TGTGCCAGCAGCGCCTCTACCAGGCGGGCAGATACGCAGTATTTT
v_call: TRBV5-1; d_call: TRBD1; clone_size: .; j_call: TRBJ2-5; cdr3_aa: CASSGRGTGGGETQYF; cdr3_nt: TGCGCCAGCAGCGGGCGGGGGACAGGGGGCGGAGAGACCCAGTACTTC
v_call: TRBV6-6; d_call: TRBD1; clone_size: .; j_call: TRBJ1-1; cdr3_aa: CASSYMQGAGEAFF; cdr3_nt: TGTGCCAGCAGTTACATGCAGGGGGCCGGTGAAGCTTTCTTT
v_call: TRBV9; d_call: TRBD2; clone_size: once; j_call: TRBJ2-7; cdr3_aa: CASSVEASGKYEQYF; cdr3_nt: TGTGCCAGCAGCGTGGAAGCTAGCGGGAAATACGAGCAGTACTTC
v_call: TRBV14; d_call: .; clone_size: .; j_call: TRBJ1-4; cdr3_aa: CASSQGSVYEKLFF; cdr3_nt: TGTGCCAGCAGCCAAGGGTCGGTTTATGAAAAACTGTTTTTT
v_call: TRBV18; d_call: TRBD1; clone_size: .; j_call: TRBJ2-7; cdr3_aa: CASSPPGTGNYEQYF; cdr3_nt: TGTGCCAGCTCACCCCCCGGGACAGGCAACTACGAGCAGTACTTC